This TCR beta chain stems from a study of vaccination and CD4 T cells after COVID-19. The overall study: Post-vaccine sample collection happened at a median of approximately 70 days after dose two, ranging 14 to 241.

Researchers used the Oncomine TCR Beta short-read assay to sequence DNA from cultured CD4+ T cells. TCRdb used MiXCR to reprocess the PCR reads, holding one entry per CDR3 protein. This repertoire shows under 15,000 distinct CDR3 sequences, roughly 76% found once; its top ten account for roughly 20%. Germline V gene data show CDR1 as WSHSY and CDR2 as SAAADI. This CDR3 contains 12 residues. V was trimmed by 6 bases and J by 13 bases, leaving 13 bases between them. Remarks on this clonotype: Its matching antigen is unknown.

Described treatment: 10-day PBMC culture with coronavirus spike peptide pools or control peptides (ViraFEST assay). This chain uses TRBV10-2 with TRBJ1-6; D gene unclear. The TCR comes from a human donor who had recovered from COVID-19. The sequencing input was CD4+ T cells from blood, cultured in vitro. In DNA form, the CDR3 reads TGCGCCAGCAGGACGGCCGGAACTCCCCTCCACTTT. It encodes CASRTAGTPLHF.